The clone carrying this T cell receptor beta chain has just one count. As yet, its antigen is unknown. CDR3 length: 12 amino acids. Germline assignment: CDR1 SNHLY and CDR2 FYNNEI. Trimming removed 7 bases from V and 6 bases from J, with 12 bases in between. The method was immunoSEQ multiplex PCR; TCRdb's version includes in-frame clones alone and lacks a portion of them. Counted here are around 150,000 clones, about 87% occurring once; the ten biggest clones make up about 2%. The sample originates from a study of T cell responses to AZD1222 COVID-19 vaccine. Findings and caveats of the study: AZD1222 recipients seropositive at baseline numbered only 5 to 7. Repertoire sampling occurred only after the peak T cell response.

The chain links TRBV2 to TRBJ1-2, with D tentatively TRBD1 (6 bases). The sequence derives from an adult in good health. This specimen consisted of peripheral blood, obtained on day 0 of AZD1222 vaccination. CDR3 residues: CASTVQGNGYTF. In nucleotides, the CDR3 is TGTGCCAGCACTGTTCAGGGGAATGGCTACACCTTC.